Listed below are T cell receptor beta chains from one sample, sequenced in a study of vaccination and CD4 T cells after COVID-19. Their antigens remain unidentified. A single record per CDR3 protein comes from TCRdb applying MiXCR to the PCR reads. The table shows more than 9,000 distinct CDR3 sequences, with around a quarter occurring only once. Material: CD4+ T cells from blood, cultured in vitro, obtained before SARS-CoV-2 vaccination. These receptors originate from a human donor who received a COVID-19 vaccine. CDR3s include the opening cysteine and the closing phenylalanine or tryptophan. The order of the fields is D gene, clone size, V gene, J gene, CDR3 DNA, CDR3 protein. D genes are given only for firm matches. Some rows mark clone size as missing; the rest say once, few, many or name a class of expanded clone.

>.|.|TRBV19|TRBJ1-6
TGTGCCAGTAGTATAAGAGGCCAGGGACAATCACCCCTCCACTTT
CASSIRGQGQSPLHF
>TRBD1|.|TRBV10-3|TRBJ1-6
TGTGCCATCAGTGACGGACAGGGGGGTTCACCCCTCCACTTT
CAISDGQGGSPLHF
>TRBD2|.|TRBV5-1|TRBJ2-7
TGCGCCAGCAGCTTGAGCGGGGGCTACTACGAGCAGTACTTC
CASSLSGGYYEQYF
>.|.|TRBV7-9|TRBJ1-6
TGTGCCAGCAGCTTGGTCTCAGCTCCTAATTCACCCCTCCACTTT
CASSLVSAPNSPLHF
>.|few|TRBV25-1|TRBJ2-2
TGTGCCAGCAGGGTAGGGGGGGCGGCGAACACCGGGGAGCTGTTTTTT
CASRVGGAANTGELFF
>TRBD1|.|TRBV6-1|TRBJ1-6
TGTGCCAGCAGTGAATGGGACAGTGCCTACTCACCCCTCCACTTT
CASSEWDSAYSPLHF
>TRBD2|.|TRBV6-1|TRBJ2-7
TGTGCCAGCAGTGAACCGGGACTAATCTCCTACGAGCAGTACTTC
CASSEPGLISYEQYF
>.|few|TRBV20-1|TRBJ1-6
TGCAGTGCTAGTTTTCCAGGTTCCATTTCACCCCTCCACTTT
CSASFPGSISPLHF
>.|.|TRBV5-4|TRBJ2-1
TGTGCCAGCAGCTTAGGTGCGGGATCGAGCTCCTACAATGAGCAGTTCTTC
CASSLGAGSSSYNEQFF
>TRBD2|.|TRBV12-3/TRBV12-4|TRBJ2-1
TGTGCCAGCAGTTTAGAGCGGGGGGGCAATGAGCAGTTCTTC
CASSLERGGNEQFF
>.|.|TRBV28|TRBJ1-5
TGTGCCAGCAGCCTGTCCGTACTTACAGGGCTTAATCAGCCCCAGCATTTT
CASSLSVLTGLNQPQHF
>.|.|TRBV9|TRBJ1-1
TGTGCCAGCAGCCCAATTTACGCTGAAGCTTTCTTT
CASSPIYAEAFF
>.|few|TRBV20-1|TRBJ2-1
TGCAGTGCGACGGACACCCAGCATTACAATGAGCAGTTCTTC
CSATDTQHYNEQFF
>.|few|TRBV12-3/TRBV12-4|TRBJ1-1
TGTGCCAGCACCACCGGGACGGAAAGGGCTGAAGCTTTCTTT
CASTTGTERAEAFF
>.|.|TRBV2|TRBJ2-5
TGTGCCAGCGTAATCCACCAAGAGACCCAGTACTTC
CASVIHQETQYF
>.|few|TRBV12-3/TRBV12-4|TRBJ2-3
TGTGCCAGCAGACTCTTTCAGGGAACCCTTACAGATACGCAGTATTTT
CASRLFQGTLTDTQYF
>.|.|TRBV12-3/TRBV12-4|TRBJ1-1
TGTGCCAGCAGTTTGGGGGAGACGAGCACTGAAGCTTTCTTT
CASSLGETSTEAFF
>.|.|TRBV6-1|TRBJ2-7
TGTGCCACCAAGGGTCCACAGGCTTACGAGCAGTACTTC
CATKGPQAYEQYF
>TRBD1|few|TRBV10-3|TRBJ1-1
TGTGCCATCAGTGGGACAGGGGGCACTGAAGCTTTCTTT
CAISGTGGTEAFF
>TRBD1|few|TRBV19|TRBJ1-6
TGTGCCAGTAGCCCATCCAGAGGGGGCGGTTATAATTCACCCCTCCACTTT
CASSPSRGGGYNSPLHF
>TRBD1|few|TRBV5-3|TRBJ1-6
TGTGCCAGAAGCCCGGACAGGGTTGATTCACCCCTCCACTTT
CARSPDRVDSPLHF
>.|.|TRBV5-4|TRBJ2-3
TGTGCCAGCAGCTTGGACTGGAACACAGATACGCAGTATTTT
CASSLDWNTDTQYF
>.|.|TRBV5-4|TRBJ2-7
TGTGCCAGCAGCCAGACAGGCTCAAGCTCCTACGAGCAGTACTTC
CASSQTGSSSYEQYF
>TRBD1|few|TRBV6-1|TRBJ1-1
TGTGCCAGCAGGGGCAGACAGGGCAGCACTGAAGCTTTCTTT
CASRGRQGSTEAFF
>.|.|TRBV5-1|TRBJ2-5
TGCGCCAGCAGCTCCACGTTGACAGAGTTGGTCCAGTACTTC
CASSSTLTELVQYF
>TRBD1|medium-sized|TRBV6-1|TRBJ1-2
TGTGCCAGCAGTGGGGGACAGGCGCCGGGTAACTATGGCTACACCTTC
CASSGGQAPGNYGYTF
>.|few|TRBV6-1|TRBJ1-2
TGTGCCAGCAGCGGACCGGGGGGCTACACCTTC
CASSGPGGYTF
>TRBD1|.|TRBV6-1|TRBJ2-7
TGTGCCAGCAGTGTAGGGGGCCCTATATCCTACGAGCAGTACTTC
CASSVGGPISYEQYF
>.|few|TRBV2|TRBJ2-7
TGTGCCAGCTGGAGCAGGGAGAACTACGAGCAGTACTTC
CASWSRENYEQYF
>.|few|TRBV6-5|TRBJ1-2
TGTGCCAGCAGTTCCCCCCTCGGGCGGGAAAACTATGGCTACACCTTC
CASSSPLGRENYGYTF
>.|medium-sized|TRBV27|TRBJ1-6
TGTGCCAGCAAGAGCCCGAAAACTAATTCACCCCTCCACTTT
CASKSPKTNSPLHF
>.|few|TRBV24-1|TRBJ2-6
TGTGCCACCAGTGAGACAGAAACTGTCTCTGGGGCCAACGTCCTGACTTTC
CATSETETVSGANVLTF
>.|few|TRBV20-1|TRBJ1-5
TGCAGTGCTAGAGATCAAACGGCGAATCAGCCCCAGCATTTT
CSARDQTANQPQHF
>.|.|TRBV4-1|TRBJ2-2
TGCGCCAGCAGCCAGGGGGTCGGACAGTTCGGGGAGCTGTTTTTT
CASSQGVGQFGELFF
>.|.|TRBV7-2|TRBJ2-7
TGTGCCAGCAGCTTTGGGCACGGGTCCTACGAGCAGTACTTC
CASSFGHGSYEQYF
>.|.|TRBV7-9|TRBJ1-1
TGTGCCAGCAGCTTCTTTGAGGGGCCCACTGAAGCTTTCTTT
CASSFFEGPTEAFF
>.|.|TRBV15|TRBJ1-4
TGTGCCACCAGCAGATCCCCCGGGGGGGCGTTTTTT
CATSRSPGGAFF
>.|medium-sized|TRBV7-8|TRBJ1-2
TGTGCCAGCAGTCGCATCCCCTCCAACTATGGCTACACCTTC
CASSRIPSNYGYTF
>.|few|TRBV6-2/TRBV6-3|TRBJ2-3
TGTGCCAGCAGATCCCCTCGGGACTTAGTCACAGATACGCAGTATTTT
CASRSPRDLVTDTQYF
>TRBD1|few|TRBV5-4|TRBJ1-2
TGTGCCAGCAGACGGACCGGGACAGGGAACTATGGCTACACCTTC
CASRRTGTGNYGYTF
>.|few|TRBV7-6|TRBJ1-2
TGTGCCAGCAGCTTAGTCAGAGGGGAGGGCTACACCTTC
CASSLVRGEGYTF
>.|.|TRBV24-1|TRBJ2-1
TGTGCCACCAGTGAAAATACTGAGCAGTTCTTC
CATSENTEQFF
>TRBD2|.|TRBV6-1|TRBJ2-5
TGTGCCAGCAGCGTAACTGAAGCGGGGGGACAAGAGACCCAGTACTTC
CASSVTEAGGQETQYF
>TRBD2|few|TRBV6-5|TRBJ2-2
TGTGCCAGCAGTTACTTGGGTCAGCGGGGGGGCAGCACCGGGGAGCTGTTTTTT
CASSYLGQRGGSTGELFF
>.|.|TRBV27|TRBJ1-2
TGTGCCAGCAGTCTAAAGGGGCGGGGAGTGGGTCCATATGGCTACACCTTC
CASSLKGRGVGPYGYTF
>.|.|TRBV12-3/TRBV12-4|TRBJ2-1
TGTGCCAGCAGTTACAGTTCTCGTGGGCAGTTCTTC
CASSYSSRGQFF
>.|.|TRBV19|TRBJ1-6
TGTGCCAGTAGTCTTTTCGGGGGCCGGCCGGATTCACCCCTCCACTTT
CASSLFGGRPDSPLHF
>TRBD2|.|TRBV10-2|TRBJ2-1
TGCGCCAGCACGTTCGCTACTAGCGGGGGCGCGGGTGAGCAGTTCTTC
CASTFATSGGAGEQFF
>.|.|TRBV6-1|TRBJ2-5
TGTGCCAGCAACACAGGGTTTGAGACCCAGTACTTC
CASNTGFETQYF
>TRBD1|few|TRBV7-9|TRBJ1-1
TGTGCCAGCAGCCCACTCGGGGGGACAGGGCGGGGGACTGAAGCTTTCTTT
CASSPLGGTGRGTEAFF
>.|.|TRBV12-3/TRBV12-4|TRBJ2-7
TGTGCCAGCAGGCAGGGCTCTAGCTCCTACGAGCAGTACTTC
CASRQGSSSYEQYF
>TRBD2|few|TRBV6-1|TRBJ2-3
TGTGCCAGCAGTGAAGCCCGCAGGGGCCTAGTAGCGGGGGATTATCAAGATACGCAGTATTTT
CASSEARRGLVAGDYQDTQYF
>.|few|TRBV27|TRBJ2-1
TGTGCCAGCAGTCCGTCGGTGGGTTCCCGCTCCTACAATGAGCAGTTCTTC
CASSPSVGSRSYNEQFF
>TRBD1|medium-sized|TRBV20-1|TRBJ2-5
TGCAGTGCTAGAAATCCCGGGACAGGGGAAGAGACCCAGTACTTC
CSARNPGTGEETQYF
>.|.|TRBV2|TRBJ1-6
TGTGCCAGCAGTTTGGGTTTTGGACAGCCCAATTCACCCCTCCACTTT
CASSLGFGQPNSPLHF
>TRBD1|few|TRBV18|TRBJ1-5
TGTGCCAGCTCACCATCCGGTCCCGGGACAGGGTGGGACAATCAGCCCCAGCATTTT
CASSPSGPGTGWDNQPQHF
>.|few|TRBV20-1|TRBJ1-2
TGCAGTGCTAGAGATAAGCTCGGGGGCCCCACCTTC
CSARDKLGGPTF